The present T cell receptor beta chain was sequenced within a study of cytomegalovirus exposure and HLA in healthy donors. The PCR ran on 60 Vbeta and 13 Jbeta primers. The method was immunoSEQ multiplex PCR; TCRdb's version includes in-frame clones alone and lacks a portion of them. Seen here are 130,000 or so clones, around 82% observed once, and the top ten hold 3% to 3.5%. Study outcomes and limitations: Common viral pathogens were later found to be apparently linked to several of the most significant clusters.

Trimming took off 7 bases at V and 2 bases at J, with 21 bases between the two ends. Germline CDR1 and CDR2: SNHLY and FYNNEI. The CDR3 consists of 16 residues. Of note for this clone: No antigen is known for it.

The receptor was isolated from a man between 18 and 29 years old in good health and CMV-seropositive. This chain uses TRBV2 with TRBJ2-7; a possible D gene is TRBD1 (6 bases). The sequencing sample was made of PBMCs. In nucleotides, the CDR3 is TGTGCCAGCACCCTTCCCCTTACAGGGAACCCCTACGAGCAGTACTTC. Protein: CASTLPLTGNPYEQYF.